This T cell receptor (beta chain) was sequenced during a study of blood T cell repertoires in COVID-19. Turning to the study itself: T cells, B-cell-depleted T cells, or PBMCs supplied cDNA or gDNA.

Ages ranged from 18 to 89 years, with residence in about two dozen US areas. Cohorts were based on clinical histories the participants reported. CDR3 length equals 16 residues. Germline V gene data show CDR1 as LGHDT and CDR2 as YNNKEL (reference sequence). Trimming left V 2 bases short and J 5 bases short, with 16 bases between. The method was immunoSEQ multiplex PCR; TCRdb's version includes in-frame clones alone and lacks a portion of them. The sample holds 140,000 to 150,000 clones, 84% seen once. V usage is TRBV3-1 (or the pseudogene TRBV3-2) and J usage is TRBJ2-1; D might be TRBD2 (6 bases). The sequenced sample was PBMCs or T cells enriched from blood (not recorded which). The receptor's source is a woman aged 45-65 years who had been exposed to COVID-19. The CDR3 bases are TGTGCCAGCAGCCAAAGGTTCTCTAGCGTACACAATGAGCAGTTCTTC. It yields the protein CASSQRFSSVHNEQFF.